These 24 T cell receptor beta chains share one sample of origin, sequenced in a study of shared clonotypes between healthy human individuals. Data came from immunoSEQ multiplex PCR; TCRdb stores just in-frame clones and leaves some out. This sample carries 2 million to 2.5 million clones, approximately 90% of them seen once, and the ten largest clones take about 0.36%. The specimen sequenced was naive CD4+ T cells from PBMCs. Subset noted: CD45RA+ positively selected. The receptors originated from a man aged 18 to 29 in good health. Some clones in this sample may be carry-over from other donors' samples.

The chain employs TRBV28 and TRBJ1-5, with D perhaps matching TRBD1 (6 bases). This CDR3 region has 14 residues. V was cut by 5 bases and J by 1 base, with 9 bases left in between. Germline CDR1 is MDHEN and CDR2 is SYDVKM. CDR3 DNA: TGTGCCAGCAGTAACAGGGCAAGCAATCAGCCCCAGCATTTT. Translation: CASSNRASNQPQHF.

The gene calls are TRBV29-1 and TRBJ2-3; the D is unclear. The germline CDR1 and CDR2 sequences are SQVTM and ANQGSEA. This CDR3 comprises 13 residues. V was trimmed by 4 bases and J by 4 bases, leaving 12 bases between them. CDR3 residues: CSVVWGRADTQYF. For the CDR3, the DNA is TGCAGCGTTGTGTGGGGTAGGGCAGATACGCAGTATTTT.

The DNA of the CDR3 is TGTGCCAGCAGCTTAGCTGGGCTAGCGGGGGTGGATGAGCAGTTCTTC. Its translation: CASSLAGLAGVDEQFF. The rearrangement joins TRBV7-9 to TRBJ2-1; 10 bases fit TRBD2. V was clipped by 0 bases and J by 8 bases; unmatched bases: 7. Germline CDR1 and CDR2: SEHNR and FQNEAQ (reference sequence). The CDR3 runs 16 residues.

V gene TRBV25-1 combines with J gene TRBJ2-7, with D maybe TRBD1 (5 bases). Trimming removed 6 bases at V and 1 base at J, with 13 bases between. CDR3 length equals 14 residues. Germline V gives CDR1 MGHDK, CDR2 SYGVNS. In DNA, the CDR3 is TGTGCCAGCAGGGATGACAGTAGGTCCTACGAGCAGTACTTC. Its protein product is CASRDDSRSYEQYF.

This clone was seen a single time. J is TRBJ2-7 and V is TRBV7-9; D not certain. Germline V gene data show CDR1 as SEHNR and CDR2 as FQNEAQ (reference sequence). With 5 bases removed from V and 5 bases from J, the gap between germline ends came to 10 bases. The CDR3 has 12 residues. CDR3 protein: CASSRSSNEQYF. The CDR3 DNA sequence: TGTGCCAGCAGCCGTTCATCGAACGAGCAGTACTTC. The entire variable domain, with the rest obtained from reference TRBV7-9 and TRBJ2-7, is as follows: DTGVSQNPRHKITKRGQNVTFRCDPISEHNRLYWYRQTLGQGPEFLTYFQNEAQLEKSRLLSDRFSAERPKGSFSTLEIQRTEQGDSAMYLCASSRSSNEQYFGPGTRLTVT.

The CDR3 loop is CAWSVPGGQTQYF. DNA of the CDR3: TGTGCCTGGAGTGTACCAGGGGGGCAGACCCAGTACTTC. The chain uses TRBV30 and TRBJ2-5; TRBD1 might be the D (7 bases). CDR1 and CDR2 (germline): GTSNPN, SVGIG (reference sequence). The V end was cut by 0 bases, the J end by 6 bases, with 11 bases between. CDR3 size: 13 residues.

This chain connects TRBV7-3 to TRBJ2-1, with TRBD2 matching over 7 bases. V shed 5 bases, J shed 0 bases, and the junction held 4 bases outside the gene matches. This CDR3 has 15 residues. Germline values: CDR1 SGHTA, CDR2 FQGTGA. CDR3 DNA: TGTGCCAGCAGCGTACTAGCGAACTCCTACAATGAGCAGTTCTTC. This codes for CASSVLANSYNEQFF.

The chain joins TRBV27 to TRBJ2-3, with D possibly being TRBD1 (5 bases). CDR1 MNHEY and CDR2 SMNVEV come from the germline V gene (reference sequence). Trimming left V 2 bases short and J 1 base short, with 10 bases between. This CDR3 has 15 amino acids. DNA for the CDR3: TGTGCCAGCAGTTTAAAGGGGCTGGGCACAGATACGCAGTATTTT. It is translated as CASSLKGLGTDTQYF.

The CDR3 sequence: CASSFGSSNTEAFF. The CDR3 nucleotides read TGTGCCAGCAGCTTTGGTTCATCGAACACTGAAGCTTTCTTT. The V and J genes are TRBV11-2 and TRBJ1-1, with no clear D. Germline V gene data show CDR1 as SGHAT and CDR2 as FQNNGV. This CDR3 has 14 residues. Trimming stripped 3 bases from V and 1 base from J, with 9 bases between.

This chain uses TRBV5-6 with TRBJ2-2, with no clear D. Germline V gives CDR1 SGHDT, CDR2 YYEEEE. V was trimmed by 0 bases and J by 3 bases, leaving 6 bases between them. The CDR3 sequence is 14 residues long. The CDR3 nucleotides read TGTGCCAGCAGCTTGGTAAGGGACACCGGGGAGCTGTTTTTT. It specifies CASSLVRDTGELFF.

This chain links TRBV4-1 with TRBJ2-5; the D is unclear. The germline CDR1 and CDR2 sequences are MGHRA and YSYEKL. V was trimmed by 1 base and J by 5 bases, leaving 14 bases between them. The CDR3 runs 15 residues. The CDR3 region is CASSQAIYERETQYF. DNA of the CDR3: TGCGCCAGCAGCCAAGCCATATACGAGAGGGAGACCCAGTACTTC.

CDR3 amino acids: CTSTRSDRLNYGYTF. DNA for the CDR3: TGCACCAGCACCCGGTCGGACAGGCTTAACTATGGCTACACCTTC. The chain combines TRBV1 with TRBJ1-2; the D segment call TRBD1 is taken from the table without a DNA check. TRBV1 is classified as a pseudogene. The CDR3 consists of 15 residues.

The gene calls are TRBV30 and TRBJ2-7, with 8 bases lining up with TRBD2. The germline V gene encodes CDR1 GTSNPN and CDR2 SVGIG (reference sequence). With 0 bases clipped from V and 5 bases from J, the junction kept 6 bases outside the gene matches. The length of the CDR3 is 14 residues. The CDR3 reads CAWSVRREANEQYF. DNA for the CDR3: TGTGCCTGGAGTGTGCGGCGGGAGGCGAACGAGCAGTACTTC.

The rearrangement uses TRBV5-6 and TRBJ1-2; D possibly corresponds to TRBD1 (5 bases). Trimming removed 0 bases at V and 3 bases at J, with 9 bases between. CDR1 is SGHDT and CDR2 is YYEEEE in the germline V gene. The CDR3 runs 14 residues. In DNA form, the CDR3 reads TGTGCCAGCAGCTTGGCCGGGACTTACTATGGCTACACCTTC. This translates into CASSLAGTYYGYTF.

The sample holds one count of this clone. CDR3 amino acids: CSVSFYGSYNEQFF. In nucleotides, the CDR3 is TGCAGCGTTTCTTTCTATGGGTCCTACAATGAGCAGTTCTTC. The V call is TRBV29-1, the J call TRBJ2-1, with D unresolved. CDR3 size: 14 residues. Germline-derived CDR1 and CDR2 are SQVTM and ANQGSEA. Trimming took 5 bases from V and 1 from J, leaving 12 bases between them.

The V gene is TRBV28, the J gene TRBJ2-7; D gene uncertain. CDR3 size: 16 residues. Trimming pared 6 bases from V and 0 bases from J, leaving 18 bases between. Germline CDR1 and CDR2: MDHEN and SYDVKM. The CDR3 region has the DNA TGTGCCAGCAGCTTCTCTCCCCTGCGGAGCTCCTACGAGCAGTACTTC. Translated, it gives CASSFSPLRSSYEQYF. The full variable domain, completed using reference TRBV28 and TRBJ2-7, is DVKVTQSSRYLVKRTGEKVFLECVQDMDHENMFWYRQDPGLGLRLIYFSYDVKMKEKGDIPEGYSVSREKKERFSLILESASTNQTSMYLCASSFSPLRSSYEQYFGPGTRLTVT.

The V call is TRBV7-8, the J call TRBJ1-3; TRBD1 matches 9 bases. Looked up from germline, CDR1 is SGHVS and CDR2 is FQNEAQ. V shed 4 bases, J shed 3 bases, and the junction held 4 bases outside the gene matches. The CDR3 totals 15 residues. The CDR3 nucleotides read TGTGCCAGCAGCTCCCGGACAGGGGTTGGAAACACCATATATTTT. This codes for CASSSRTGVGNTIYF.

This clone was seen a single time. The rearrangement links TRBV5-1 to TRBJ2-2, with D hard to call. Germline V gene data show CDR1 as SGHRS and CDR2 as YFSETQ. Trimming cost V 5 bases and J 0 bases, with 11 bases left between them. The CDR3 sequence is 15 residues long. For the CDR3, the DNA is TGCGCCAGCAGATGGGTAAAATCGAACACCGGGGAGCTGTTTTTT. Protein: CASRWVKSNTGELFF.

This sequence joins TRBV10-3 and TRBJ1-1; weak D call: TRBD1 (6 bases). The CDR3 length is 14 residues. V shed 0 bases and J shed 11 bases, with 16 bases lying between them. In germline, CDR1 is ENHRY, CDR2 SYGVKD. CDR3 sequence reads: CAISESQGRGIAFF. As DNA, the CDR3 is TGTGCCATCAGTGAGTCCCAGGGGAGAGGTATCGCTTTCTTT.

This clone is a singleton in its sample. The chain links TRBV6-1 to TRBJ2-4, with 13 bases identical to TRBD2. The CDR3 is made up of 15 amino acids. The V gene end was trimmed by 4 bases and the J gene end by 9 bases; junction bases not matched to a gene: 6. The germline V gene encodes CDR1 MNHNS and CDR2 SASEGT. The CDR3 nucleotides read TGTGCCAGCAGTGTTGGGACTAGCGGGAAGTCCATTCAGTACTTC. It is translated as CASSVGTSGKSIQYF.

This clone was seen a handful of times. The chain joins TRBV6-6 to TRBJ1-5; D not resolved. V was clipped by 6 bases and J by 5 bases, with 8 bases between them. Per the germline V gene, CDR1 is MNHNY and CDR2 is SVGAGI (reference sequence). The CDR3 has 12 residues. CDR3: CASSRQYQPQHF. For the CDR3, the DNA is TGTGCCAGCAGCCGGCAATATCAGCCCCAGCATTTT.

The chain recombines TRBV30 with TRBJ2-5; D gene uncertain. The end of the DNA is better explained by TRBJ2-7, so the J call may be wrong. The length of the CDR3 is 14 residues. Germline CDR1 and CDR2: GTSNPN and SVGIG (reference sequence). This CDR3 is CAWSIWAKAYEQYF. The DNA of the CDR3 is TGTGCCTGGAGTATCTGGGCTAAAGCCTACGAGCAGTACTTC.

This clone was observed once. The chain uses TRBV7-9 and TRBJ2-1; tentatively, D is TRBD2 (6 bases). CDR1 and CDR2 (germline): SEHNR, FQNEAQ (reference sequence). V was shortened by 5 bases and J by 5 bases, with 22 bases between the two germline ends. The CDR3 length is 17 residues. CDR3 bases: TGTGCCAGCAGCCCGGGGCGAGGTGGGACTCCTCACAATGAGCAGTTCTTC. This gives the protein CASSPGRGGTPHNEQFF.

The rearrangement links TRBV5-1 to TRBJ2-6, with D unclear. Germline CDR1 SGHRS, CDR2 YFSETQ. The CDR3 runs to 15 residues. V shed 0 bases and J shed 3 bases, with 7 bases lying between them. In DNA form, the CDR3 reads TGCGCCAGCAGCTTGGACGCTGTTGGGGCCAACGTCCTGACTTTC. Protein: CASSLDAVGANVLTF.